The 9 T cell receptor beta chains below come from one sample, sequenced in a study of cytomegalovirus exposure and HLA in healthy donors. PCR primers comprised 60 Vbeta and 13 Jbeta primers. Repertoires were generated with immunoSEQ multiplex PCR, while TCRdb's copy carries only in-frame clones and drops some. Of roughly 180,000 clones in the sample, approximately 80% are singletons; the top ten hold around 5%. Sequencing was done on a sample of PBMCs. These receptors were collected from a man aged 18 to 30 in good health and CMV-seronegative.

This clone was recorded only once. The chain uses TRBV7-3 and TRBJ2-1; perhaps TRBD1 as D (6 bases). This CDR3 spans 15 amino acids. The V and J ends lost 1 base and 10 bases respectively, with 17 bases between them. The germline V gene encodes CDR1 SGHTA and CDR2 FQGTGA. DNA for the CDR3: TGTGCCAGCAGCTTAAATGGCCCGCTCGGGACAGAGCAGTTCTTC. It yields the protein CASSLNGPLGTEQFF.

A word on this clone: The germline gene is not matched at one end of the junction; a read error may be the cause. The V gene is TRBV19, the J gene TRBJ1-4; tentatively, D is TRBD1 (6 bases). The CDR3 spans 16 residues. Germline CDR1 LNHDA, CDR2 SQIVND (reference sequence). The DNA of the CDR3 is TGTGCCAGTAGTGTAGAGACAGGCGCAACTAATGAAAAACTGTTTTTT. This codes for CASSVETGATNEKLFF.

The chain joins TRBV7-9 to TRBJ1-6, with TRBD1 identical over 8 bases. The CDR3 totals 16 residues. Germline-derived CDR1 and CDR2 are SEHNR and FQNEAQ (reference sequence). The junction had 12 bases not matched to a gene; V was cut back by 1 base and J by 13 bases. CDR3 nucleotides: TGTGCCAGCAGCTTAGGGCCACCAGGACAGGGCAATCCCCTCCACTTT. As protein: CASSLGPPGQGNPLHF.

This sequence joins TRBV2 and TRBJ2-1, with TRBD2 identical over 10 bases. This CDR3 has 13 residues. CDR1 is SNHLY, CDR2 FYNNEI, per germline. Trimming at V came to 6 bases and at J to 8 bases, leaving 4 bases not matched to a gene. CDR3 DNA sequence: TGTGCCAGCAGCCCCGGGACTAGCGATGAGCAGTTCTTC. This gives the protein CASSPGTSDEQFF.

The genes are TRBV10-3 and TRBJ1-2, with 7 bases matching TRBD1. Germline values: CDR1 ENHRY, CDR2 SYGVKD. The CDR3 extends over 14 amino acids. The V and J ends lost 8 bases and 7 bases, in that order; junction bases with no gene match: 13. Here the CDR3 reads CAIPAEGAGGGYTF. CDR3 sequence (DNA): TGTGCCATCCCCGCGGAGGGGGCGGGAGGTGGCTACACCTTC.

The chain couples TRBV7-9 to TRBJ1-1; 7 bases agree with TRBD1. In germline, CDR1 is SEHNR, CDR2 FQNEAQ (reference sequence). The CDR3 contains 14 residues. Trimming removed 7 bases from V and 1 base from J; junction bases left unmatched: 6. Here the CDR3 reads CASTSDRRNTEAFF. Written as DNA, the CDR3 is TGTGCCAGCACATCGGACAGGAGGAACACTGAAGCTTTCTTT.

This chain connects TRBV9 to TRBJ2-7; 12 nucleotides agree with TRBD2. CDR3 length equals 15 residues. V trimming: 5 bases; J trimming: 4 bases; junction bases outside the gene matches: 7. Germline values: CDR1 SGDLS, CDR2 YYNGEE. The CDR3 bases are TGTGCCAGCAGTGTATCCGGGACTAGCGGGTACGAGCAGTACTTC. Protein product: CASSVSGTSGYEQYF.

The CDR3 DNA reads TGTGCCACCAGCACGGGGGGACAGGCCTACGAGCAGTACTTC. Protein sequence: CATSTGGQAYEQYF. The V gene is TRBV15, the J gene TRBJ2-7, with a weak D call TRBD1 (8 bases). This CDR3 has 14 amino acids. V lost 4 bases to trimming and J lost 2 bases, with 12 bases between them. Germline V gene data show CDR1 as LNHNV and CDR2 as YYDKDF (reference sequence).

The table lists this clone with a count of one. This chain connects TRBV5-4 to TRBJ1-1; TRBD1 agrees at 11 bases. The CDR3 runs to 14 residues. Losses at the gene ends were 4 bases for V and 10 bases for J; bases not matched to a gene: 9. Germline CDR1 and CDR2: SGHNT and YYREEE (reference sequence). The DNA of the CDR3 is TGTGCCAGCAGCCAAGGGGGACAGGGGGTCGGAGCTTTCTTT. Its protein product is CASSQGGQGVGAFF. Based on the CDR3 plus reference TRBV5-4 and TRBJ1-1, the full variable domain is ETGVTQSPTHLIKTRGQQVTLRCSSQSGHNTVSWYQQALGQGPQFIFQYYREEENGRGNFPPRFSGLQFPNYSSELNVNALELDDSALYLCASSQGGQGVGAFFGQGTRLTVV.